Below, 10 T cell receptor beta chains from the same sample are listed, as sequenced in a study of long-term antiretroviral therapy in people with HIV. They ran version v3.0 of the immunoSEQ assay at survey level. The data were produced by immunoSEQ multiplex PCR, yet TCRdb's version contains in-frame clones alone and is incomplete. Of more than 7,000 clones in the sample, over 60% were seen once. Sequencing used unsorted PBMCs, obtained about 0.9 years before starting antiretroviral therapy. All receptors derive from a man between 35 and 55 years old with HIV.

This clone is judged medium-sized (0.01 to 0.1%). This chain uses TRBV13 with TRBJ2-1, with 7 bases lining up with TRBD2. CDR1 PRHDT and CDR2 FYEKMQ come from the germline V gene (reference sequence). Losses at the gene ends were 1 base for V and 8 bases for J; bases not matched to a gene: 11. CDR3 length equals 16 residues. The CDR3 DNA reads TGTGCCAGCAGCTTAGAAGGAGCGGGGCCGGAGGATGAGCAGTTCTTC. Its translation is CASSLEGAGPEDEQFF.

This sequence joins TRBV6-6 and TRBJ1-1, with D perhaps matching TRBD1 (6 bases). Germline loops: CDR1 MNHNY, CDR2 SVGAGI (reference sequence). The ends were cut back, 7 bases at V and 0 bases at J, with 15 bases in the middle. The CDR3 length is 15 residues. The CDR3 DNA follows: TGTGCCAGCACGAAACCGGGACACCTGAACACTGAAGCTTTCTTT. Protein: CASTKPGHLNTEAFF.

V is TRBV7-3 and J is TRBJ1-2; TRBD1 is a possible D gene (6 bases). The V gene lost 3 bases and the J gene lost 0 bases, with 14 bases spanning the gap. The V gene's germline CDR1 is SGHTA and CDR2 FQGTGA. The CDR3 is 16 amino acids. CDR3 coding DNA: TGTGCCAGCAGCTTTTTAGACAGGACAACTAACTATGGCTACACCTTC. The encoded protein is CASSFLDRTTNYGYTF.

The CDR3 bases are TGCGCCAGCAGTCGAGATGCATCAGGGGCTCGCCTTAATTCACCCCTCCACTTT. It encodes CASSRDASGARLNSPLHF. The chain couples TRBV23-1 to TRBJ1-6; perhaps TRBD1 as D (6 bases). TRBV23-1 is placed among ORFs of uncertain function. The V end lost 4 bases, the J end lost 6 bases, and 22 bases lay between the germline ends. This CDR3 is 18 amino acids long.

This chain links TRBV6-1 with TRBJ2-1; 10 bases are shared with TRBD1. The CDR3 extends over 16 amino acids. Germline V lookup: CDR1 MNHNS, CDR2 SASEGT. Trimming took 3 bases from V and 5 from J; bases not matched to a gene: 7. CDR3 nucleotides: TGTGCCAGCAGTGACCGAACCGGGACAGGGGACAATGAGCAGTTCTTC. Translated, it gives CASSDRTGTGDNEQFF.

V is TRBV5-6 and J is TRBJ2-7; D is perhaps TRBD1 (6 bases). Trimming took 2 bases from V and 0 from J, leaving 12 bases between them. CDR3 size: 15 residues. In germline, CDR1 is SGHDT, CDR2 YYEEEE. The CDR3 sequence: CASSFGTSYSYEQYF. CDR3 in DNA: TGTGCCAGCAGCTTCGGGACATCTTACTCCTACGAGCAGTACTTC.

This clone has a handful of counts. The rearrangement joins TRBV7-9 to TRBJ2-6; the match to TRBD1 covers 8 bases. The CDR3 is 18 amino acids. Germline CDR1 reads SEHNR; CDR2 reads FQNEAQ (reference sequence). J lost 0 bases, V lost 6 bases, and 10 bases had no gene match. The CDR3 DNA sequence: TGTGCCAGCAGGTTTGGGGGACAGGCGATCTCTGGGGCCAACGTCCTGACTTTC. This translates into CASRFGGQAISGANVLTF.

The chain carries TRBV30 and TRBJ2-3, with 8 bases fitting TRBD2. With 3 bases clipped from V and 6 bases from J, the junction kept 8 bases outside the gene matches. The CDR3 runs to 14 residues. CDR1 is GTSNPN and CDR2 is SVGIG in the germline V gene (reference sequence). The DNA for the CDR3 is TGTGCCTGGAGCGTAGCGGGGTTCCGGGATACGCAGTATTTT. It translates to CAWSVAGFRDTQYF.

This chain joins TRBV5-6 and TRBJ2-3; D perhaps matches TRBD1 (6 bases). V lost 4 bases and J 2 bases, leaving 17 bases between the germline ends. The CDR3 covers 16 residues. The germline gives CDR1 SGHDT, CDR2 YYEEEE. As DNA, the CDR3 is TGTGCCAGCAGCACCCTGGGGGCAGGGTACACAGATACGCAGTATTTT. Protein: CASSTLGAGYTDTQYF.

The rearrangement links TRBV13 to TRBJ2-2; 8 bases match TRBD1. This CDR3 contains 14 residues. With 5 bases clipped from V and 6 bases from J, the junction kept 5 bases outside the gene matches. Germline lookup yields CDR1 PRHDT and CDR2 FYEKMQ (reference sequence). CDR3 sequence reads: CASSAGTGPGELFF. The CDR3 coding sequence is TGTGCCAGCAGCGCCGGGACAGGCCCCGGGGAGCTGTTTTTT.